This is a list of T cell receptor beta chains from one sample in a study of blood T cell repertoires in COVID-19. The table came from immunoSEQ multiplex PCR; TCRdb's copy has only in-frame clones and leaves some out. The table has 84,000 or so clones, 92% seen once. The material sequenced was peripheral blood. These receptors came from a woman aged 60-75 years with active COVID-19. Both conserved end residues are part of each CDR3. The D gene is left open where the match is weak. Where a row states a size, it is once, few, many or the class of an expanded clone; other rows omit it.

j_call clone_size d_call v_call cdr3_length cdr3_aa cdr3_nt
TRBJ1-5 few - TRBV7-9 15 CASSSGGAGNQPQHF TGTGCCAGCAGCTCGGGAGGTGCGGGCAATCAGCCCCAGCATTTT
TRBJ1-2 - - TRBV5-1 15 CASSLSQGLDYGYTF TGCGCCAGCAGCTTGAGTCAGGGACTCGACTATGGCTACACCTTC
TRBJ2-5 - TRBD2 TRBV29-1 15 CSVSTSGRAGETQYF TGCAGCGTTTCGACTAGCGGGAGGGCTGGGGAGACCCAGTACTTC
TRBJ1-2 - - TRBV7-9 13 CASSFSTPGGYTF TGTGCCAGCAGCTTCTCAACCCCAGGAGGCTACACCTTC
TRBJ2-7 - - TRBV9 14 CASSVGRSSYEQYF TGTGCCAGCAGCGTTGGTAGGAGCTCCTACGAGCAGTACTTC
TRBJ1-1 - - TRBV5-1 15 CASSLAINRVGEAFF TGCGCCAGCAGCTTGGCCATTAACAGGGTCGGGGAAGCTTTCTTT
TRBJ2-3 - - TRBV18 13 CASSPRQVDTQYF TGTGCCAGCTCACCACGGCAGGTTGATACGCAGTATTTT
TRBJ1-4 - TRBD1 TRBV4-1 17 CASTPGQGRRGNEKLFF TGCGCCAGCACCCCAGGACAGGGGCGAAGGGGTAACGAAAAACTGTTTTTT
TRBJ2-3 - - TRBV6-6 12 CAIRRGGDTQYF TGTGCCATACGACGAGGTGGAGATACGCAGTATTTT
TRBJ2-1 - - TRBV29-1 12 CSVANQGSEQFF TGCAGCGTTGCCAATCAGGGTAGTGAGCAGTTCTTC
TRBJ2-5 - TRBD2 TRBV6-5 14 CASLSGGVGETQYF TGTGCCAGCCTCTCGGGGGGGGTTGGAGAGACCCAGTACTTC